This TCR beta chain was sequenced in a study of T cell changes during pregnancy in multiple sclerosis. Germline CDR1 SEHNR, CDR2 FQNEAQ (reference sequence). CDR3 length: 14 amino acids. With 1 base removed from V and 4 bases from J, the gap between germline ends came to 7 bases. Assay: immunoSEQ multiplex PCR; the TCRdb copy retains only in-frame clones and omits some. The sample has tens of thousands of clones; roughly 93% are singletons. Sequenced here: peripheral blood, sampled after pregnancy. The chain combines TRBV7-9 with TRBJ1-4; D is uncertain. This sequence was found in a female donor with multiple sclerosis, enrolled in a pregnancy study. The CDR3: CASSLVELNEKLFF. In nucleotides, the CDR3 is TGTGCCAGCAGCTTAGTTGAGCTTAATGAAAAACTGTTTTTT.